The rows below give T cell receptor beta chains drawn from one sample of a study of T cell responses to AZD1222 COVID-19 vaccine. TCRdb's copy holds only in-frame clones and misses some; the assay was immunoSEQ multiplex PCR. The repertoire holds fewer than 150,000 clones, 85% to 90% seen once, with approximately 1.6% in the top ten. The sequences come from peripheral blood, collected 28 days after the second AZD1222 dose. The source is an adult who received the AZD1222 COVID-19 vaccine. Each CDR3 is given without its conserved first and last residue. The D gene is left open where the match is weak.

ASSGSPVGEKLF | TRBJ1-4 | NA | TRBV2
ASSVWLGGPNNEQF | TRBJ2-1 | NA | TRBV9
ASSPQGAIVSGNTIY | TRBJ1-3 | TRBD1 | TRBV18
ASSSFGPDSYEQY | TRBJ2-7 | NA | TRBV3-1/TRBV3-2
ASSVGGHNEQF | TRBJ2-1 | NA | TRBV9
ASSYSTVDYNEQF | TRBJ2-1 | NA | TRBV6-5
ASSRWTSGISTDTQY | TRBJ2-3 | TRBD2 | TRBV7-2
ASSLRENTEAF | TRBJ1-1 | NA | TRBV27
ASSLLGLAGYNEQF | TRBJ2-1 | TRBD2 | TRBV27
AWSLGVRAYGYT | TRBJ1-2 | NA | TRBV30
ASSLGRGAGEGDTDTQY | TRBJ2-3 | NA | TRBV28
ASSRPGGGGQGFEQF | TRBJ2-1 | TRBD2 | TRBV13